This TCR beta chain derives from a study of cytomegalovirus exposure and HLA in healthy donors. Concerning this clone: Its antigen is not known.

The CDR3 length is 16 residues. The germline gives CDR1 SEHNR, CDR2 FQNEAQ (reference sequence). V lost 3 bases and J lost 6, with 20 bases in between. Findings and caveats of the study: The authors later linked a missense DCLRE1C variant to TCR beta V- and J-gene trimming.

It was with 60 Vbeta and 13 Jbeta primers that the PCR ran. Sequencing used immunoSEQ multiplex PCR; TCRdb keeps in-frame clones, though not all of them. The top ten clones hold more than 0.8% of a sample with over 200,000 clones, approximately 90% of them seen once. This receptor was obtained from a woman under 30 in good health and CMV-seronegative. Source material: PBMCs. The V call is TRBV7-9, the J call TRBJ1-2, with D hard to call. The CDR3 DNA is TGTGCCAGCAGCTTTAGCCTCGCGGGCCCGGGCCATGGCTACACCTTC. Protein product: CASSFSLAGPGHGYTF.